This TCR beta chain was sequenced for a study of cytomegalovirus exposure and HLA in healthy donors (dated by TCRdb to about 2017). In the study overall: An earlier analysis of approximately 550 of the donors reported about 250 Gb of sequence data and roughly 110 million unique TCR beta sequences from about 179 million T cells. Both class I and class II loci were covered by HLA typing, at four-digit resolution. The T cell repertoires of under 700 subjects were profiled by immunosequencing and related to cytomegalovirus serostatus. Roughly five DR-DQ haplotypes were handled as single units for association and clustering because linkage in the cohort was strong. The study aimed to test whether cataloging public T cell receptors could reveal signatures of past pathogen exposure. The study combined high-throughput TCR immunosequencing, statistical association of individual TCRs with disease status, and machine learning to predict cytomegalovirus infection status. In a later analysis, previously published TCR beta repertoires from 666 donors were re-analyzed and high-resolution HLA genotyping was added so that TCR occurrence patterns could be studied. All discovery cohort repertoires had been generated on a single sequencing platform. Genome-wide SNP genotypes for about three fifths of the roughly 670 donors were used in a later genetic analysis, which treated that subset as a discovery cohort. Donor age, sex, ethnicity and CMV serostatus were compiled together with the repertoire data. An early release that covered fewer than 800 HLA-typed donors contained approximately 300 gigabases of sequencing data and 75 million to 100 million unique TCR sequences. Along with the approximately 670-subject first cohort, a separate validation cohort of over a hundred different subjects was used. An earlier analysis of around 640 of the donors used high-throughput TCR beta sequencing to judge whether each TCR beta V gene segment behaved as functional or pseudogenic. The later analysis used no new phenotypic data to find candidate immune exposures, relying instead on TCR beta sequences and their occurrence across donors. The number of donors typed differed by locus, with roughly 629-640 for A, B, C, DRB1 and DQB1, about 500 for DQA1, under 610 for DPA1, and around 460 for DPB1. Among approximately 370 genotyped donors of the cohort, an average of around 250,000 unique TCR beta nucleotide sequences was sequenced per donor, of which about 20% were non-productive. Among the roughly 400 genotyped donors, about 85% belonged to the genetic ancestry cluster associated with self-reported Caucasian donors. Results the study describes overall, beyond this receptor: The authors suggested that the approach could potentially be generalized to other disease states and immunological phenotypes. Presence/absence analyses assumed roughly uniform sequencing depth across donors, an assumption that may not hold. A cluster of highly shared sequence variants was judged likely to represent a technical artifact of the sequencing pipeline. In a later analysis, HLA-associated TCR beta chains were found to be more clonally expanded and to have lower generation probabilities than equally common non-associated chains. According to a later analysis, parvovirus B19, influenza, CMV and Epstein-Barr virus appeared linked to several top co-occurrence clusters. According to a later analysis, most CMV-associated TCR beta chains appeared to be HLA-restricted, and the HLA associations seemed to be driven largely by CMV exposure. In an earlier analysis of about 550 of the donors, most TCR beta V segments were observed in productive rearrangements about 90% or about 30% of the time, broadly matching IMGT annotations. The classifier was reported to diagnose cytomegalovirus status with high specificity and sensitivity in both the original and validation cohorts. In this cohort, only TCR beta chains were sequenced, and detectable features were limited by the absence of alpha or paired-chain data. The study gave a list of under 200 TCR beta chains associated with cytomegalovirus. A further reported finding was that TCR beta sequences accurately predicted the HLA-A and HLA-B alleles for most subjects in the first cohort. Across donors, most TCR sequences were observed very rarely, whereas some public TCRs were present in many individuals. According to a later genetic analysis, donors in an Asian-associated ancestry cluster had fewer N-insertions in productive TCRs than the approximately 650-donor mean. A later genetic analysis associated a missense DCLRE1C variant with V-gene and J-gene trimming of TCR beta chains, and an independent cohort replicated the association. Because counts were too low, more than 15 rarely observed V segments, including chromosome 9 orphons, were excluded from the earlier analysis of 587 of the donors. HLA typing was unavailable for some donors at each locus, so association tests used only the typed subset. In vitro tests confirmed that a few of the cytomegalovirus-associated TCR beta chains recognize cytomegalovirus antigens. Immune exposure information for the cohort was limited to CMV serostatus. Specific HLA alleles were associated with around 18,000 TCR beta sequences at a false discovery rate of 0.05 in a later analysis. Correlated functional status among segregating V segments might reflect linkage disequilibrium, but an unknown experimental factor could not be ruled out. When HLA alleles, especially DR and DQ, strongly co-occurred, TCR associations were difficult to assign to individual alleles. In a later analysis, TCR association rates were found to vary across HLA loci, with the most associated TCRs seen for DRB1 alleles and the fewest for HLA-C alleles. Some IMGT-functional V segments, including TRBV6-2 and TRBV6-3, could not be told apart with the 87-base-pair reads, so those segments were excluded.

A word on this clone: Which antigen it targets is not known. Per-base qualities were not stored, and no clone one base away is much larger.

Based on the germline V gene, the CDR1 and CDR2 sequences are SGHTA and FQGNSA. The CDR3 covers 14 residues, taking in both the cysteine and the phenylalanine. Only the CDR3 portion is preserved as DNA: 42 bases, with reading frame beginning at the first base. V drops 4 bases and J drops 3 bases, leaving 13 bases in between. The receptor library was made with the immunoSEQ multiplex PCR assay. A mixture of 60 forward primers for TCR Vbeta segments and 13 reverse primers for TCR Jbeta segments was used in the multiplex PCR. The CDR3 region of rearranged TCR beta genes was amplified from genomic DNA with a multiplex PCR assay. Amplified TCR beta libraries were sequenced as 87-base-pair reads on the Illumina HiSeq System. As for the original processing: A later analysis tallied 80 million to 95 million unique TCR beta chains across the 666 repertoires, and approximately 9.9 million of those chains were shared by two or more donors. Raw reads were error-corrected and collapsed into unique sequences by a nearest-neighbor algorithm in which closely related sequences were merged to remove PCR and sequencing errors. CDR3 sequences were aligned to IMGT reference sequences to assign V, D and J gene segments. For a sequence to be retained, a match of at least six nucleotides was required to both a V gene segment and a J gene segment. A rearrangement counted as productive if the CDR3 had no stop codons and remained in frame with V and J, and every other rearrangement counted as non-productive. CDR3 was defined according to IMGT convention as the region running from the second conserved V-encoded cysteine to the conserved J-encoded phenylalanine. The earlier analysis of more than 450 of the donors excluded sequences that lacked an unambiguous match to a single V gene segment. In an earlier analysis of some 590 of the donors, a V segment was called functional when productive rearrangements were above 56.7%, and segregating when the standard deviation between donors exceeded 5%. A statistical classification framework was built for diagnosing cytomegalovirus status from the catalog of TCR beta chain sequences. V and J gene assignment, in a later analysis, came from comparing TCR nucleotide sequences with IMGT/GENE-DB human TR gene sequences. In a later analysis, CDR3 sequences and most-parsimonious VDJ recombination scenarios were assigned using the TCRdist pipeline. A later analysis defined each TCR beta chain by its CDR3 amino acid sequence plus V-gene family, and excluded reads lacking a unique V-gene family. In a later analysis, around 650 highly shared, low-generation-probability nucleotide sequences were removed to address suspected cross-contamination and a sequencing artifact. In a later analysis, a clonal expansion index was calculated for each public chain from normalized within-repertoire ranks of inferred template counts. A later analysis computed generation probabilities with a VDJ recombination model fitted to out-of-frame rearrangements, and checked the results against IGoR. In a later analysis, hypergeometric tests were used to score TCR-TCR, TCR-HLA and TCR-CMV co-occurrence, with a repertoire-size bias correction applied to TCR pairs. False discovery rates were estimated in a later analysis by permuting HLA or CMV assignments 20 times. In a later analysis, co-occurring TCRs were grouped with DBSCAN, and TCRdist sequence similarity was added when clustering was performed within HLA-allele-positive subsets. For co-occurrence clustering, repertoires with fewer than 30,000 or more than 120,000 public chains were excluded, along with 4 to 6 repertoires with anomalous nucleotide sharing. TCRdb holds this immuneACCESS table with in-frame rearrangements only. Some clones are missing; in checked studies, unresolved V genes explain under half, and the rest has no known cause. The V and J calls and clone size are taken from that table; D and trimming were inferred from the DNA. Across this sample there are 130,000 to 150,000 clones, with around 80% seen only once. The top ten hold around 4.4% of the sample.

The cohort comprised under 700 healthy bone marrow donors. All cohort members were sampled while nominally healthy, although unrecorded immune exposures were likely present. The donor was CMV seronegative and belonged to the group of under 400 seronegative cohort members. Each donor provided a peripheral blood sample, and peripheral blood mononuclear cells were used for TCR beta sequencing. The Qiagen DNeasy Blood Extraction Kit was used to extract genomic DNA from the blood cell samples. Sequenced sample: PBMCs. The chain is assembled from TRBV7-2 and TRBJ2-7; perhaps TRBD2 is the D gene, with 6 bases matching. This TCR came from a man aged 40-50 years in good health and CMV-seronegative. The CDR3 loop reads CASSSIRDFYEQYF. The DNA is TGTGCCAGCAGCTCGATCCGGGACTTCTACGAGCAGTACTTC.